This TCR beta chain was recorded in a study of control samples from healthy donors and cancer patients. Generated by immunoSEQ multiplex PCR, the TCRdb table keeps only in-frame clones and is missing some. The repertoire holds roughly 150,000 clones, with around 86% as singletons. The germline CDR1 and CDR2 sequences are SGHDT and YYEEEE. The J segment lost 7 bases and the V segment lost 4 bases, leaving 7 bases of the junction unmatched. CDR3 length: 15 residues. The TCR originated in a man aged 25-40 years in good health. The specimen was blood. The chain joins TRBV5-6 to TRBJ1-6; 8 bases match TRBD1. CDR3 loop: CASSLTGTGNSPLHF. The CDR3 nucleotides read TGTGCCAGCAGCCTCACCGGGACAGGAAATTCACCCCTCCACTTT. Drawing the rest from reference TRBV5-6 and TRBJ1-6, the complete variable domain is DAGVTQSPTHLIKTRGQQVTLRCSPKSGHDTVSWYQQALGQGPQFIFQYYEEEERQRGNFPDRFSGHQFPNYSSELNVNALLLGDSALYLCASSLTGTGNSPLHFGNGTRLTVT.